The clone carrying this TCR beta chain was recorded many times. Its target is unknown. The data belong to a study of metastatic and nonmetastatic thyroid tumors. As for the study in general: From malignant and benign thyroid patients, repertoires in blood and in tumor or nodule tissue were compared.

Until they underwent thyroid surgery, no patient had received any treatment. V dropped 3 bases and J dropped 0; count of bases not matched to a gene: 12. CDR3 length equals 19 residues. In the study's own analysis: To classify distant metastasis in papillary thyroid cancer, a model was built from CDR3 differences across clinicopathological groups. Using MiXCR, TCRdb re-called clones from the PCR reads. V and J calls and clone size were set by TCRdb, not the authors. Among some 83,000 clones, roughly an eighth were seen once, and the ten largest hold about 10%. Points from the study as a whole: Reports indicated that malignant thyroid tumors showed significantly higher TCR beta diversity than benign nodules did, in blood and tumor.

This chain connects TRBV7-1 to TRBJ2-3; the match to TRBD2 covers 10 bases. TRBV7-1 has ORF status, its function being uncertain. The sequencing sample was made of tumor tissue. This clonotype was sampled from a female donor with papillary thyroid cancer or a benign thyroid nodule (not recorded which). Some clones in this sample may be carry-over from other donors' samples. This CDR3 is CASSSPPVAGGLSTDTQYF. The CDR3, as DNA: TGTGCCAGCAGCTCCCCGCCGGTAGCGGGAGGACTTAGCACAGATACGCAGTATTTT.